A selection of T cell receptor beta chains follows, all from one sample in a study of CD8+ T cells in alopecia areata. The repertoire was sequenced with immunoSEQ multiplex PCR; TCRdb's copy has only in-frame clones and lacks some. The sample includes more than 110,000 clones, nearly 55% of them seen just once. The material sequenced was CD8+ T cells sorted from blood, taken at week 4, from a patient treated with tofacitinib. The receptors come from a human donor with alopecia areata. Each CDR3 is given with its conserved first and last residue. A D gene is named only where the DNA matches it firmly. Rows give clone size only sometimes, using once, few, many, or a class for an expanded clone.

J: TRBJ1-4; size: few; V: TRBV13; D: NA; CDR3: CASSSVGEKLFF; DNA: TGTGCCAGCAGCTCCGTCGGGGAAAAACTGTTTTTT
J: TRBJ1-5; size: once; V: TRBV7-9; D: NA; CDR3: CASTPGYNQPQHF; DNA: TGTGCCAGCACCCCCGGGTACAATCAGCCCCAGCATTTT
J: TRBJ1-1; size: NA; V: TRBV10-2; D: NA; CDR3: CASKTGLEAFF; DNA: TGCGCCAGCAAGACAGGTTTGGAAGCTTTCTTT
J: TRBJ2-5; size: few; V: TRBV13; D: NA; CDR3: CASSWGPSEETQYF; DNA: TGTGCCAGCAGCTGGGGACCATCGGAAGAGACCCAGTACTTC
J: TRBJ2-5; size: NA; V: TRBV27; D: NA; CDR3: CASSRLGETQYF; DNA: TGTGCCAGCAGTCGGCTGGGGGAGACCCAGTACTTC
J: TRBJ1-6; size: few; V: TRBV27; D: NA; CDR3: CASSLSPGSGNSPLHF; DNA: TGTGCCAGCAGTTTATCACCAGGTAGTGGGAATTCACCCCTCCACTTT
J: TRBJ2-3; size: NA; V: TRBV10-3; D: TRBD2; CDR3: CATWTSHGATDTQYF; DNA: TGTGCCACCTGGACTAGCCATGGGGCCACAGATACGCAGTATTTT
J: TRBJ1-2; size: once; V: TRBV5-4; D: NA; CDR3: CASSSGHGYTF; DNA: TGTGCCAGCAGCTCCGGGCATGGCTACACCTTC
J: TRBJ1-1; size: NA; V: TRBV6-5; D: NA; CDR3: CASSYTTGNTEAFF; DNA: TGTGCCAGCAGTTACACGACAGGGAACACTGAAGCTTTCTTT
J: TRBJ1-1; size: NA; V: TRBV30; D: NA; CDR3: CAWSVQTATEAFF; DNA: TGTGCCTGGAGTGTACAGACAGCCACTGAAGCTTTCTTT
J: TRBJ2-2; size: NA; V: TRBV30; D: NA; CDR3: CAWSPGTGELFF; DNA: TGTGCCTGGTCCCCCGGGACCGGGGAGCTGTTTTTT
J: TRBJ2-1; size: few; V: TRBV9; D: TRBD2; CDR3: CASSVEGGGYYNEQFF; DNA: TGTGCCAGCAGCGTAGAGGGCGGGGGATATTACAATGAGCAGTTCTTC
J: TRBJ2-7; size: NA; V: TRBV5-6; D: TRBD1; CDR3: CASSDDRGEDLYF; DNA: TGTGCCAGCAGCGACGACAGGGGCGAAGACTTGTACTTC
J: TRBJ2-7; size: few; V: TRBV25-1; D: TRBD1; CDR3: CASSEWGQSLYEQYF; DNA: TGTGCCAGCAGTGAATGGGGACAGAGCCTCTACGAGCAGTACTTC
J: TRBJ2-2; size: NA; V: TRBV5-1; D: TRBD1; CDR3: CASSWGQGHTGELFF; DNA: TGCGCCAGCAGCTGGGGACAGGGACACACCGGGGAGCTGTTTTTT
J: TRBJ2-5; size: NA; V: TRBV7-9; D: TRBD1; CDR3: CASSPAVGTEEQETQYF; DNA: TGTGCCAGCAGCCCGGCGGTGGGGACAGAAGAACAAGAGACCCAGTACTTC
J: TRBJ1-1; size: NA; V: TRBV29-1; D: NA; CDR3: CSVTDSQNTEAFF; DNA: TGCAGCGTTACGGACAGCCAGAACACTGAAGCTTTCTTT
J: TRBJ1-5; size: few; V: TRBV10-1; D: NA; CDR3: CASKPTYSNQPQHF; DNA: TGCGCCAGCAAACCGACTTATAGCAATCAGCCCCAGCATTTT
J: TRBJ2-7; size: NA; V: TRBV5-4; D: TRBD2; CDR3: CASSLAQTSGPYEQYF; DNA: TGTGCCAGCAGCTTGGCCCAGACTAGCGGCCCCTACGAGCAGTACTTC
J: TRBJ2-7; size: NA; V: TRBV10-3; D: NA; CDR3: CAIRAESYEQYF; DNA: TGTGCCATCAGAGCGGAGAGCTACGAGCAGTACTTC
J: TRBJ2-5; size: NA; V: TRBV13; D: NA; CDR3: CASSLGGHQYF; DNA: TGTGCCAGCAGCTTAGGGGGACACCAGTACTTC
J: TRBJ1-2; size: NA; V: TRBV2; D: NA; CDR3: CASSVLGDRDGYTF; DNA: TGTGCCAGCAGTGTGTTAGGGGATCGGGATGGCTACACCTTC
J: TRBJ2-5; size: NA; V: TRBV5-6; D: NA; CDR3: CASSLGQQETQYF; DNA: TGTGCCAGCAGCTTGGGCCAGCAAGAGACCCAGTACTTC